These 19 T cell receptor beta chains came from one sample sequenced in a study of human versus mouse CDR3 diversity and MHC coevolution (dated by TCRdb to about 2017). Libraries were constructed by the immunoSEQ multiplex PCR assay. The source is immuneACCESS, and TCRdb retained only in-frame sequences with V and J called. Part of the clones is not carried over; for the studies checked, unresolved V genes explain less than half of this, and the remainder is unexplained. Counted in this sample were about 81,000 clones; roughly 95% of them appeared once. Approximately 1.4% of the sample goes to the ten largest clones. Sequencing input: naive CD4+ T cells from blood. The intended sense of this specimen's cell subset or site label: CD45RO-negative CD62L-positive naive CD4 T cells. Receptors were obtained from a person between 25 and 70 years old in good health.

The V call is TRBV7-8, the J call TRBJ1-5; D possibly corresponds to TRBD1 (5 bases). Germline V CDR1 and CDR2: SGHVS, FQNEAQ. The CDR3 is 16 amino acids. V lost 5 bases, J lost 7 bases, and 21 bases lay in between. CDR3 region: CASSRDRLAGRQPQHF. The CDR3 DNA sequence: TGTGCCAGCAGCCGCGACCGTTTGGCAGGGCGGCAGCCCCAGCATTTT.

This clone has just one count. The chain is built from TRBV6-5 and TRBJ1-1; 7 bases are a match to TRBD1. This CDR3 region has 14 residues. After removal of 0 bases from V and 3 bases from J, the junction contained 1 base not matched to a gene. Germline lookup yields CDR1 MNHEY and CDR2 SVGAGI. CDR3 sequence: CASSYSTGYTEAFF. In DNA form, the CDR3 reads TGTGCCAGCAGTTACTCGACAGGGTACACTGAAGCTTTCTTT.

This chain connects TRBV14 to TRBJ1-4; the D gene is possibly TRBD1 (5 bases). This CDR3 has 14 residues. V was pared by 4 bases and J by 4 bases, with 10 bases between. Germline-derived CDR1 and CDR2 are SGHDN and FVKESK. The CDR3 DNA follows: TGTGCCAGCAGCCGCCGGACATATAATGAAAAACTGTTTTTT. It yields the protein CASSRRTYNEKLFF.

This rearrangement joins TRBV19 to TRBJ2-7, with a possible D match to TRBD2 (6 bases). The germline V gene encodes CDR1 LNHDA and CDR2 SQIVND (reference sequence). The CDR3 extends over 12 amino acids. V lost 11 bases and J 0 bases, leaving 11 bases between the germline ends. CDR3 sequence reads: CASAGLSYEQYF. The CDR3 coding sequence is TGTGCCTCAGCGGGTCTCTCCTACGAGCAGTACTTC. The complete variable domain, with remaining parts taken from reference TRBV19 and TRBJ2-7, reads DGGITQSPKYLFRKEGQNVTLSCEQNLNHDAMYWYRQDPGQGLRLIYYSQIVNDFQKGDIAEGYSVSREKKESFPLTVTSAQKNPTAFYLCASAGLSYEQYFGPGTRLTVT.

The chain combines TRBV6-5 with TRBJ1-4; tentative D call: TRBD1 (5 bases). In germline, CDR1 is MNHEY, CDR2 SVGAGI. This CDR3 is 14 amino acids long. Trimming removed 5 bases at V and 4 bases at J, with 11 bases between. The CDR3 DNA is TGTGCCAGCAGTCGACAGCGAAATAATGAAAAACTGTTTTTT. The encoded protein is CASSRQRNNEKLFF.

The chain joins TRBV19 to TRBJ2-7, with 9 bases lining up with TRBD1. CDR1 and CDR2 (germline): LNHDA, SQIVND (reference sequence). The CDR3 length is 15 residues. V lost 1 base to trimming and J lost 2 bases; unmatched junction nucleotides: 3. The CDR3 protein is CASSIGGTGTYEQYF. CDR3 DNA: TGTGCCAGTAGTATAGGGGGGACAGGGACCTACGAGCAGTACTTC. The complete variable domain, with remaining parts taken from reference TRBV19 and TRBJ2-7, reads DGGITQSPKYLFRKEGQNVTLSCEQNLNHDAMYWYRQDPGQGLRLIYYSQIVNDFQKGDIAEGYSVSREKKESFPLTVTSAQKNPTAFYLCASSIGGTGTYEQYFGPGTRLTVT.

The chain carries TRBV7-7 and TRBJ2-7; 8 nucleotides align to TRBD1. The length of the CDR3 is 14 residues. With 5 bases clipped from V and 0 bases from J, the junction kept 3 bases outside the gene matches. Germline-derived CDR1 and CDR2 are SSHAT and FNYEAQ (reference sequence). In DNA form, the CDR3 reads TGTGCCAGCAGCCCGACAGGGGTCTCCTACGAGCAGTACTTC. It yields the protein CASSPTGVSYEQYF. Together with reference TRBV7-7 and TRBJ2-7, the CDR3 gives the full variable domain: GAGVSQSPRYKVTKRGQDVTLRCDPISSHATLYWYQQALGQGPEFLTYFNYEAQPDKSGLPSDRFSAERPEGSISTLTIQRTEQRDSAMYRCASSPTGVSYEQYFGPGTRLTVT.

The chain employs TRBV19 and TRBJ1-1; a possible D gene is TRBD1 (6 bases). V was pared by 1 base and J by 3 bases, with 9 bases between. There are 14 residues in the CDR3. Germline-derived CDR1 and CDR2 are LNHDA and SQIVND (reference sequence). The CDR3 DNA reads as TGTGCCAGTAGTATAGTGGGGGGGCACACTGAAGCTTTCTTT. Protein product: CASSIVGGHTEAFF.

This CDR3 reads CATSRRTGVDSYEQYF. The DNA for the CDR3 is TGTGCCACCAGCAGAAGGACAGGGGTGGACTCCTACGAGCAGTACTTC. The chain combines TRBV15 with TRBJ2-7; 9 bases map to TRBD1. Per germline, CDR1 LNHNV and CDR2 YYDKDF (reference sequence). V lost 2 bases and J lost 0; bases outside the gene matches: 5. The CDR3 extends over 16 amino acids.

This clone was recorded only once. V is TRBV10-1 and J is TRBJ1-1; the D gene is possibly TRBD1 (5 bases). The V gene lost 0 bases and the J gene lost 0 bases, with 14 bases spanning the gap. This CDR3 spans 17 amino acids. CDR1 WNHNN and CDR2 SYGVQD come from the germline V gene (reference sequence). CDR3 loop: CASSESGRGSMNTEAFF. The CDR3 DNA follows: TGCGCCAGCAGTGAGTCGGGGCGGGGGTCGATGAACACTGAAGCTTTCTTT.

This clone was recorded only once. V gene TRBV4-3 combines with J gene TRBJ1-4, with D perhaps matching TRBD1 (6 bases). The germline V gene has CDR1 LGHNA and CDR2 YSLEER. V lost 0 bases to trimming and J lost 6 bases, with 14 bases between them. This CDR3 is built from 16 residues. This chain's CDR3 is CASSQDRLGGDEKLFF. The CDR3 DNA follows: TGCGCCAGCAGCCAAGATCGGTTAGGGGGAGATGAAAAACTGTTTTTT.

The J gene is TRBJ1-2, the V gene TRBV7-9, with D perhaps matching TRBD1 (6 bases). The CDR3 has 14 amino acids. Trimming removed 7 bases at V and 2 bases at J, with 14 bases between. Germline-derived CDR1 and CDR2 are SEHNR and FQNEAQ (reference sequence). For the CDR3, the DNA is TGTGCCAGCACCTCCCGAACAGGGAACTATGGCTACACCTTC. As protein: CASTSRTGNYGYTF.

This clone was seen only a few times. The V and J genes are TRBV5-1 and TRBJ1-1, with a tentative D call TRBD1 (5 bases). V lost 4 bases and J 0 bases, leaving 19 bases between the germline ends. The germline V gene encodes CDR1 SGHRS and CDR2 YFSETQ. The CDR3 totals 17 residues. The CDR3, as DNA: TGCGCCAGCAGCCCCGACAGTAAGAGGTCTATGAACACTGAAGCTTTCTTT. This sequence encodes CASSPDSKRSMNTEAFF.

This clone has more than one count but fewer than ten. The rearrangement uses TRBV6-6 and TRBJ2-7; TRBD1 aligns across 9 bases. Germline loops: CDR1 MNHNY, CDR2 SVGAGI (reference sequence). The J segment lost 5 bases and the V segment lost 6 bases, leaving 5 bases of the junction unmatched. CDR3 length equals 13 residues. The CDR3 sequence is CASSQGTGHEQYF. In nucleotides, the CDR3 is TGTGCCAGCAGCCAGGGGACAGGGCACGAGCAGTACTTC.

V gene TRBV6-1 combines with J gene TRBJ2-7; 8 positions agree with TRBD1. Germline V gene sequence: CDR1 MNHNS, CDR2 SASEGT. The CDR3 is 14 amino acids. V lost 9 bases to trimming and J lost 0 bases; unmatched junction nucleotides: 7. CDR3 in DNA: TGTGCCAGTGATTTGGACAGGGTCTCCTACGAGCAGTACTTC. Its protein is CASDLDRVSYEQYF.

The chain couples TRBV6-6 to TRBJ2-7; 7 nucleotides agree with TRBD1. The CDR3 is 13 residues long. Germline V CDR1 and CDR2: MNHNY, SVGAGI (reference sequence). The V and J ends lost 4 bases and 3 bases, in that order; junction bases with no gene match: 3. CDR3 loop: CASSWGTVYEQYF. Written as DNA, the CDR3 is TGTGCCAGCAGTTGGGGGACAGTCTACGAGCAGTACTTC.

The chain combines TRBV6-5 with TRBJ1-1, with 11 bases aligning to TRBD1. CDR1 and CDR2 (germline): MNHEY, SVGAGI. The CDR3 runs to 15 residues. The ends lost 2 bases at V and 6 bases at J; junction bases unmatched: 5. Here the CDR3 reads CASSYNPGQGAEAFF. The CDR3 nucleotides are TGTGCCAGCAGTTACAATCCGGGACAGGGGGCTGAAGCTTTCTTT.

The genes are TRBV28 and TRBJ2-1, with 14 bases fitting TRBD2. The CDR3 consists of 17 residues. The V gene's germline CDR1 is MDHEN and CDR2 SYDVKM. With 10 bases clipped from V and 7 bases from J, the junction kept 15 bases outside the gene matches. CDR3 DNA sequence: TGTGCCACCAGCCCTGCCTCGGGACTAGCGGGAGTGAATGAGCAGTTCTTC. As protein: CATSPASGLAGVNEQFF.

The chain has TRBV28 and TRBJ2-3, with D unclear. Trimming removed 3 bases from V and 2 bases from J, with 6 bases in between. Germline CDR1 reads MDHEN; CDR2 reads SYDVKM. The CDR3 has 13 residues. The CDR3 region has the DNA TGTGCCAGCAGTTTCCCTTACACAGATACGCAGTATTTT. Protein sequence: CASSFPYTDTQYF.